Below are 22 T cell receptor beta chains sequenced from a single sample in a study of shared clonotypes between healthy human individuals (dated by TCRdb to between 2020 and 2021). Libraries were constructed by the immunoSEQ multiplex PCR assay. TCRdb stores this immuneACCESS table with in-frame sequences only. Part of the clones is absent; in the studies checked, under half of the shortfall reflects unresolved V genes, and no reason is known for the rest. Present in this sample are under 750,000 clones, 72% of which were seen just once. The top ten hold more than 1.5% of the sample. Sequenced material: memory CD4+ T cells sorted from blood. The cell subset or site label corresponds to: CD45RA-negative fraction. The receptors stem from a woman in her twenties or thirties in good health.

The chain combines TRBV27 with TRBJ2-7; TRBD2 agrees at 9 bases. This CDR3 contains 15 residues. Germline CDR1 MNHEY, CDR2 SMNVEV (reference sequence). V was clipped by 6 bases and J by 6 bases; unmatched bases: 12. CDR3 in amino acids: CASRSLAGVFLEQYF. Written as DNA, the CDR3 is TGTGCCAGCAGATCCTTAGCGGGAGTCTTTCTCGAGCAGTACTTC.

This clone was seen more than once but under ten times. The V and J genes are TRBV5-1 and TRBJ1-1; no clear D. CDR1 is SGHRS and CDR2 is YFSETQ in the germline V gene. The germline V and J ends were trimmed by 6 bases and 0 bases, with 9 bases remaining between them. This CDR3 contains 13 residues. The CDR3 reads CASMGLMNTEAFF. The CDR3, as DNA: TGCGCCAGCATGGGTCTGATGAACACTGAAGCTTTCTTT. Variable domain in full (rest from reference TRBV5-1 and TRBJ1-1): KAGVTQTPRYLIKTRGQQVTLSCSPISGHRSVSWYQQTPGQGLQFLFEYFSETQRNKGNFPGRFSGRQFSNSRSEMNVSTLELGDSALYLCASMGLMNTEAFFGQGTRLTVV.

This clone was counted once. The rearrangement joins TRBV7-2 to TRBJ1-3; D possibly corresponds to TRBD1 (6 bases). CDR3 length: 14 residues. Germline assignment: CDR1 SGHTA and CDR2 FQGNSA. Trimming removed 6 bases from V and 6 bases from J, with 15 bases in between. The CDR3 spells CASRPAAGENTIYF. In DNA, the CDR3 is TGTGCCAGCAGACCAGCGGCAGGGGAAAACACCATATATTTT.

DNA for the CDR3: TGTGCCAGCAGCTCATCGGACAGGGTTGTCGGGGAGCTGTTTTTT. Its protein product is CASSSSDRVVGELFF. The J gene is TRBJ2-2, the V gene TRBV11-2; 8 bases are a match to TRBD1. CDR3 length: 15 residues. J was trimmed by 7 bases and V by 4 bases; bases with no gene match: 8. The germline gives CDR1 SGHAT, CDR2 FQNNGV.

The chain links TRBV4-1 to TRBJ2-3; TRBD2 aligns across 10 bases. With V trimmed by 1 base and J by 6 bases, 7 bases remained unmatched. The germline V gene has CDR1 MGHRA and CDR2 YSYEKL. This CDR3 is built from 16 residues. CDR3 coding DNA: TGCGCCAGCAGCCAAGTCACTAGCGGGATCTTGGATACGCAGTATTTT. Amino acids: CASSQVTSGILDTQYF.

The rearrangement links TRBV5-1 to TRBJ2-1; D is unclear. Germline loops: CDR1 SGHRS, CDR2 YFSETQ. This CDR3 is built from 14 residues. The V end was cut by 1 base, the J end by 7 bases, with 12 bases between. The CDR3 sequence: CASSLTPSGNEQFF. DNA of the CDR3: TGCGCCAGCAGCTTGACCCCCTCCGGTAATGAGCAGTTCTTC.

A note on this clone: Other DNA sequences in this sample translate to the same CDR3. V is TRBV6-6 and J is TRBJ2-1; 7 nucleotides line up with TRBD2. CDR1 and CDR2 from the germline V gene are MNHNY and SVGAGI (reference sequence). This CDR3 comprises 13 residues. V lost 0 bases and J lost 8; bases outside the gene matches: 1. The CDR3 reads CASSYSRGDEQFF. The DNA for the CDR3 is TGTGCCAGCAGTTACTCCCGGGGGGATGAGCAGTTCTTC.

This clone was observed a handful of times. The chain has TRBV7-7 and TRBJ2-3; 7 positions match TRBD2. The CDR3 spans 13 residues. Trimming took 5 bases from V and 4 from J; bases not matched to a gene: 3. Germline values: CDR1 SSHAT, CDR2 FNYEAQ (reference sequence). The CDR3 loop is CASSGGESDTQYF. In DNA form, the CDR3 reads TGTGCCAGCAGCGGGGGGGAGTCAGATACGCAGTATTTT. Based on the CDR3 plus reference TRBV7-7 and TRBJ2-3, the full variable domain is GAGVSQSPRYKVTKRGQDVTLRCDPISSHATLYWYQQALGQGPEFLTYFNYEAQPDKSGLPSDRFSAERPEGSISTLTIQRTEQRDSAMYRCASSGGESDTQYFGPGTRLTVL.

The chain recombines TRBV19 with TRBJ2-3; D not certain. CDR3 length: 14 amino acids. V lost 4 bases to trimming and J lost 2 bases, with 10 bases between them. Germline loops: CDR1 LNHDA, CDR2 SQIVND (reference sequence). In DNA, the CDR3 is TGTGCCAGTAGTAACCTGGGCTACACAGATACGCAGTATTTT. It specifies CASSNLGYTDTQYF.

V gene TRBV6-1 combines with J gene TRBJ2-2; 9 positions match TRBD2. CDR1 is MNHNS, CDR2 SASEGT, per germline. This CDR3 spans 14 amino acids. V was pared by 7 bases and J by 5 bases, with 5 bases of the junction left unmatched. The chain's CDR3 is CASIAGAGTGELFF. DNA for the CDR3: TGTGCCAGCATAGCGGGAGCCGGTACCGGGGAGCTGTTTTTT.

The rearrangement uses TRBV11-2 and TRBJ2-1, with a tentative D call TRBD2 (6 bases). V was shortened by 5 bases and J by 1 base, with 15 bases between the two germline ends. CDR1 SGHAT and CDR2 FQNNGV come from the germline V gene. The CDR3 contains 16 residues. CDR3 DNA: TGTGCCAGCAGCCCCCTCCCCGGGAGATCCTACAATGAGCAGTTCTTC. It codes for CASSPLPGRSYNEQFF.

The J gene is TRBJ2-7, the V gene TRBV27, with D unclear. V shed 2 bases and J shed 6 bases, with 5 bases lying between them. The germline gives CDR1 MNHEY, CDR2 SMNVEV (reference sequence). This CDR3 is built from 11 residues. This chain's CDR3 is CASSLNGEQYF. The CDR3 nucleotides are TGTGCCAGCAGTTTAAACGGCGAGCAGTACTTC.

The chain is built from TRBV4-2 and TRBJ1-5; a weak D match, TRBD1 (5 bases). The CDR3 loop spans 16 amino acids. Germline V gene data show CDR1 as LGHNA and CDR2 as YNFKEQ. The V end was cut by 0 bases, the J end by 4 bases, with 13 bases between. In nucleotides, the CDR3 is TGTGCCAGCAGCCAAGATCTCCAGGGAATTAATCAGCCCCAGCATTTT. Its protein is CASSQDLQGINQPQHF.

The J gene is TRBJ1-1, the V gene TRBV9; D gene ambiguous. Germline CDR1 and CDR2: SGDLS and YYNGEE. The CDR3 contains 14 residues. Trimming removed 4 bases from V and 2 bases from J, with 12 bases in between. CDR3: CASSLSWGNTEAFF. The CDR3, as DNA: TGTGCCAGCAGCCTCTCTTGGGGTAACACTGAAGCTTTCTTT.

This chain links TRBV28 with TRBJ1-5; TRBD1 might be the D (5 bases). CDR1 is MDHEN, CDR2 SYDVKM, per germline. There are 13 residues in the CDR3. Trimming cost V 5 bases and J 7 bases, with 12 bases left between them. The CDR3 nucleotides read TGTGCCAGCAGTGACGACAGAGGACAGCCCCAGCATTTT. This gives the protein CASSDDRGQPQHF. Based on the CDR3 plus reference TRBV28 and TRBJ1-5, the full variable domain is DVKVTQSSRYLVKRTGEKVFLECVQDMDHENMFWYRQDPGLGLRLIYFSYDVKMKEKGDIPEGYSVSREKKERFSLILESASTNQTSMYLCASSDDRGQPQHFGDGTRLSIL.

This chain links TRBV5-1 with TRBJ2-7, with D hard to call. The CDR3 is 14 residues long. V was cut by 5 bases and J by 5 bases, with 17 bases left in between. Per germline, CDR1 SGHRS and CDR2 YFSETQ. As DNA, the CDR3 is TGCGCCAGCAGGCTAGGCTCCAACGAGAACGAGCAGTACTTC. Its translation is CASRLGSNENEQYF. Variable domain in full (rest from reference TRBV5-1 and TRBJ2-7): KAGVTQTPRYLIKTRGQQVTLSCSPISGHRSVSWYQQTPGQGLQFLFEYFSETQRNKGNFPGRFSGRQFSNSRSEMNVSTLELGDSALYLCASRLGSNENEQYFGPGTRLTVT.

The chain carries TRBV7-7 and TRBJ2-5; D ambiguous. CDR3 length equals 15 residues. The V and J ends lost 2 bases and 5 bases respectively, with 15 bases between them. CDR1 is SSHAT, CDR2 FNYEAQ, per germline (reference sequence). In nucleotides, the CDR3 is TGTGCCAGCAGCTTATCTGGTGGATTGGGGGAGACCCAGTACTTC. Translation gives CASSLSGGLGETQYF.

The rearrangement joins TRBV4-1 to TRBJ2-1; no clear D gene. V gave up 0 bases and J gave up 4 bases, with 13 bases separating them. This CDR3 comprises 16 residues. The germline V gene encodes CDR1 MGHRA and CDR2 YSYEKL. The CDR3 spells CASSQDSRLDYNEQFF. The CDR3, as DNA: TGCGCCAGCAGCCAAGACTCACGATTAGATTACAATGAGCAGTTCTTC.

The CDR3: CAISVEYGGSYQETQYF. The CDR3 DNA sequence: TGTGCCATCAGCGTCGAGTATGGGGGTTCGTACCAAGAGACCCAGTACTTC. The genes are TRBV10-3 and TRBJ2-5; the D gene could be TRBD1 or TRBD2 (5 bases each). CDR1 is ENHRY, CDR2 SYGVKD, per germline. The germline V and J ends were trimmed by 6 bases and 0 bases, with 20 bases remaining between them. This CDR3 is 17 amino acids long.

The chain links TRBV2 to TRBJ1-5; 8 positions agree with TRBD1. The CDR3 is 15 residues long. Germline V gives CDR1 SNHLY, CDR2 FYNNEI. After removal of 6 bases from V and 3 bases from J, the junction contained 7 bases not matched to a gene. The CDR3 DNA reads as TGTGCCAGCAGAGCTCGGACAGGGAACAATCAGCCCCAGCATTTT. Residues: CASRARTGNNQPQHF.

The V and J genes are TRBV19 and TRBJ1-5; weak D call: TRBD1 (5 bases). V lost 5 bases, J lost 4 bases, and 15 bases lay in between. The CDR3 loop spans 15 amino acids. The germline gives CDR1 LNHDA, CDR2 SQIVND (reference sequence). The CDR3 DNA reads TGTGCCAGTAGTGGAGAACAGGCCCCGAATCAGCCCCAGCATTTT. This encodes CASSGEQAPNQPQHF.

CDR3 in DNA: TGTGCCAGCACAAGCCGGGACAGAGGCGGCTACACCTTC. It specifies CASTSRDRGGYTF. The chain couples TRBV7-9 to TRBJ1-2; 7 bases are a match to TRBD1. The ends lost 7 bases at V and 8 bases at J; junction bases unmatched: 10. CDR1 SEHNR and CDR2 FQNEAQ come from the germline V gene (reference sequence). This CDR3 has 13 amino acids.